A single sample gave rise to the 28 T cell receptor beta chains below, sequenced in a study of post-analysis software for immune sequencing data. General study results and limits: When patients were compared with controls, roughly five TRBV segments were more frequent, TRBV5-6, TRBV5-1 and TRBV20-1 among them.

These TCRs are of unknown antigen specificity. The authors incorporated unique molecular identifiers into the TCR beta cDNA libraries. TCRdb re-called the PCR reads with MiXCR, one entry per CDR3 protein. Altogether some 370,000 distinct CDR3 sequences are present, approximately 38% being singletons, with the ten largest covering 13%. The specimen sequenced was blood. The origin of the receptors is a girl aged 10 to 17 with multiple sclerosis.

This chain joins TRBV2 and TRBJ2-4, with 9 bases fitting TRBD1. CDR3 length equals 15 residues. The V gene's germline CDR1 is SNHLY and CDR2 FYNNEI. Unmatched junction bases numbered 6, after V lost 3 bases and J lost 6 bases. The CDR3 here is CASSEKGQGLNIQYF. The DNA of the CDR3 is TGTGCCAGCAGTGAGAAGGGACAGGGTCTAAACATTCAGTACTTC.

This clonotype was detected a few times. V is TRBV6-2 or TRBV6-3 and J is TRBJ2-7; D is possibly TRBD1 (6 bases). Germline V CDR1 and CDR2: MNHEY, SVGEGT. This CDR3 has 13 residues. Trimming took off 5 bases at V and 4 bases at J, with 12 bases between the two ends. The DNA for the CDR3 is TGTGCCAGCAGTACCCAACAGGGATACGAGCAGTACTTC. It specifies CASSTQQGYEQYF.

J is TRBJ1-1 and V is TRBV10-3, with D tentatively TRBD1 (5 bases). Germline V gives CDR1 ENHRY, CDR2 SYGVKD. This CDR3 has 14 amino acids. V was cut by 4 bases and J by 8 bases, with 17 bases left in between. CDR3 sequence reads: CAISVVQDGLEAFF. The CDR3 DNA follows: TGTGCCATCAGTGTGGTACAGGATGGCCTGGAAGCTTTCTTT.

The V call is TRBV12-3 or TRBV12-4, the J call TRBJ2-5; TRBD2 agrees at 16 bases. The ends lost 4 bases at V and 4 bases at J; junction bases unmatched: 9. This CDR3 contains 18 residues. DNA of the CDR3: TGTGCCAGCAGTTGGGGACTAGCGGGGGGGCCATCGGGAGAGACCCAGTACTTC. This codes for CASSWGLAGGPSGETQYF.

This clonotype has only a few counts. The chain couples TRBV5-6 to TRBJ1-1; D unresolved. Germline V gene data show CDR1 as SGHDT and CDR2 as YYEEEE. V gave up 2 bases and J gave up 1 base, with 9 bases separating them. The CDR3 is 14 amino acids. The CDR3 nucleotides are TGTGCCAGCAGCTTCGGGGAATCGAACACTGAAGCTTTCTTT. Its translation: CASSFGESNTEAFF.

The chain couples TRBV6-5 to TRBJ2-3, with TRBD2 matching 11 bases. The CDR3 length is 15 residues. J was trimmed by 5 bases and V by 3 bases; bases with no gene match: 4. The germline gives CDR1 MNHEY, CDR2 SVGAGI. The CDR3: CASSYSGGALDTQYF. In DNA form, the CDR3 reads TGTGCCAGCAGTTATAGCGGGGGGGCGTTAGATACGCAGTATTTT.

This chain's CDR3 is CASSWPGTGGLPQYF. In DNA, the CDR3 is TGTGCCAGCAGCTGGCCAGGGACAGGGGGCCTCCCGCAGTATTTT. This chain connects TRBV5-5 to TRBJ2-3; 12 bases line up with TRBD1. V shed 3 bases, J shed 10 bases, and the junction held 9 bases outside the gene matches. The CDR3 is 15 residues long. Germline CDR1 SGHKS, CDR2 YYEKEE (reference sequence).

J is TRBJ2-3 and V is TRBV4-1, with D uncertain. Germline V gene lookup returns CDR1 MGHRA and CDR2 YSYEKL. The germline V and J ends were trimmed by 1 base and 2 bases, with 10 bases remaining between them. CDR3 length: 15 amino acids. CDR3 protein: CASSQVLGHTDTQYF. The CDR3 DNA reads TGCGCCAGCAGCCAAGTATTAGGTCACACAGATACGCAGTATTTT.

In the case of this clonotype: Since a much larger clone is just one base distant, this may be a read error. The rearrangement joins TRBV12-3 or TRBV12-4 to TRBJ2-3; TRBD2 agrees at 11 bases. This CDR3 is built from 16 residues. The CDR3 spells CASSFVAGGGTDAQYF. CDR3 DNA: TGTGCCAGCAGTTTCGTAGCGGGGGGGGGCACAGATGCGCAGTATTTT.

The CDR3 nucleotides are TGTGCCAGCAGTCGGACTAGCGGGGCCCAAGAGACCCAGTACTTC. It encodes CASSRTSGAQETQYF. This rearrangement joins TRBV7-3 to TRBJ2-5; 12 bases match TRBD2. The CDR3 has 15 amino acids. CDR1 SGHTA and CDR2 FQGTGA come from the germline V gene. After removal of 6 bases from V and 1 base from J, the junction contained 3 bases not matched to a gene.

V is TRBV25-1 and J is TRBJ2-7, with D unresolved. The germline CDR1 and CDR2 sequences are MGHDK and SYGVNS. This CDR3 spans 12 amino acids. V was clipped by 8 bases and J by 2 bases, with 10 bases between them. The CDR3 DNA sequence: TGTGCCAGCTTGAGCCACGCCTACGAGCAGTACTTC. It translates to CASLSHAYEQYF.

V usage is TRBV4-3 and J usage is TRBJ2-1; tentative D call: TRBD1 (6 bases). Trimming left V 0 bases short and J 7 bases short, with 16 bases between. The CDR3 loop spans 16 amino acids. Germline CDR1 LGHNA, CDR2 YSLEER. The CDR3 protein is CASSQEGRGPKNEQFF. CDR3 coding DNA: TGCGCCAGCAGCCAAGAGGGCAGGGGCCCCAAAAATGAGCAGTTCTTC.

CDR3 sequence: CASSPNFGEEHEQYF. For the CDR3, the DNA is TGTGCCAGCAGCCCTAACTTCGGGGAGGAGCACGAGCAGTACTTC. The rearrangement uses TRBV7-9 and TRBJ2-7, with D tentatively TRBD2 (6 bases). CDR1 and CDR2 (germline): SEHNR, FQNEAQ (reference sequence). There are 15 residues in the CDR3. V lost 5 bases, J lost 5 bases, and 19 bases lay in between. Filled out from reference TRBV7-9 and TRBJ2-7, the complete variable domain reads DTGVSQNPRHKITKRGQNVTFRCDPISEHNRLYWYRQTLGQGPEFLTYFQNEAQLEKSRLLSDRFSAERPKGSFSTLEIQRTEQGDSAMYLCASSPNFGEEHEQYFGPGTRLTVT.

This clonotype was observed a few times. The chain carries TRBV20-1 and TRBJ2-5; D perhaps matches TRBD2 (5 bases). CDR3 size: 14 residues. Germline assignment: CDR1 DFQATT and CDR2 SNEGSKA (reference sequence). V lost 7 bases and J 5 bases, leaving 20 bases between the germline ends. CDR3 bases: TGCAGTGGGAAGGCAGGAGGTCGAGGGGAGACCCAGTACTTC. This sequence encodes CSGKAGGRGETQYF.

This clonotype occurred a few times. The CDR3 protein is CASSSRQGAGEQYF. As DNA, the CDR3 is TGTGCCAGCAGTTCCAGACAGGGGGCCGGGGAGCAGTACTTC. The chain recombines TRBV27 with TRBJ2-7; 10 bases are shared with TRBD1. CDR3 length equals 14 residues. J lost 7 bases, V lost 4 bases, and 7 bases had no gene match. CDR1 and CDR2 (germline): MNHEY, SMNVEV (reference sequence).

This clonotype was found a few times. The chain carries TRBV5-1 and TRBJ2-6, with D tentatively TRBD1 or TRBD2 (5 bases each). The CDR3 covers 16 residues. Looked up from germline, CDR1 is SGHRS and CDR2 is YFSETQ. Trimming pared 2 bases from V and 4 bases from J, leaving 13 bases between. In nucleotides, the CDR3 is TGCGCCAGCAGCTTTGGTGGGACGCAAGGGGCCAACGTCCTGACTTTC. Residues: CASSFGGTQGANVLTF.

This chain connects TRBV6-1 to TRBJ2-4; maybe TRBD2 (5 bases). The germline CDR1 and CDR2 sequences are MNHNS and SASEGT. Trimming removed 6 bases from V and 3 bases from J, with 15 bases in between. The CDR3 is made up of 15 amino acids. The CDR3 protein is CASRDSRLGKNIQYF. CDR3 coding DNA: TGTGCCAGCAGGGACTCCCGGTTGGGCAAAAACATTCAGTACTTC.

The rearrangement joins TRBV5-1 to TRBJ2-5, with 8 bases lining up with TRBD2. Germline CDR1 is SGHRS and CDR2 is YFSETQ. The trim removed 4 bases at V and 3 bases at J, leaving 8 bases unmatched. The CDR3 runs to 15 residues. This CDR3 is CASSHLTSGEETQYF. CDR3 sequence (DNA): TGCGCCAGCAGCCACCTTACTAGCGGAGAAGAGACCCAGTACTTC.

This clonotype occurred a few times. The chain combines TRBV7-9 with TRBJ1-2; 8 nucleotides align to TRBD1. Germline-derived CDR1 and CDR2 are SEHNR and FQNEAQ (reference sequence). This CDR3 has 16 amino acids. The V and J ends lost 0 bases and 2 bases, in that order; junction bases with no gene match: 5. CDR3 bases: TGTGCCAGCAGCTTAGCCCTAAGGACAGGGAACTATGGCTACACCTTC. Translated, it gives CASSLALRTGNYGYTF.

In its sample, this clonotype was seen a few times. V usage is TRBV4-2 and J usage is TRBJ1-2; D is undetermined. Germline loops: CDR1 LGHNA, CDR2 YNFKEQ. Trimming shortened V by 1 base and J by 0 bases, and 9 bases separated the two germline ends. This CDR3 is 15 amino acids long. In DNA form, the CDR3 reads TGTGCCAGCAGCCAAGTCGATATCTCTAACTATGGCTACACCTTC. Encoded protein: CASSQVDISNYGYTF.

This sequence joins TRBV20-1 and TRBJ2-3; D remains ambiguous. Trimming took off 5 bases at V and 1 base at J, with 4 bases between the two ends. CDR1 and CDR2 (germline): DFQATT, SNEGSKA (reference sequence). The CDR3 has 11 residues. CDR3 nucleotide sequence: TGCAGTGCTCCCGGCACAGATACGCAGTATTTT. Its translation is CSAPGTDTQYF.

This clonotype was counted a few times. The chain joins TRBV6-1 to TRBJ2-7, with 8 bases matching TRBD1. CDR3 length: 12 amino acids. Per the germline V gene, CDR1 is MNHNS and CDR2 is SASEGT. The J segment lost 10 bases and the V segment lost 10 bases, leaving 12 bases of the junction unmatched. The CDR3 DNA sequence: TGTGCCACCAGAGAACCAGGGGGCCTTCAGTACTTC. As protein: CATREPGGLQYF.

This clonotype was picked up a small number of times. V usage is TRBV10-2 and J usage is TRBJ1-1; possible D gene TRBD1, 5 bases. Looked up from germline, CDR1 is WSHSY and CDR2 is SAAADI. Trimming shortened V by 7 bases and J by 1 base, and 19 bases separated the two germline ends. This CDR3 is 16 amino acids long. The CDR3 sequence: CASNNILYRTNTEAFF. Written as DNA, the CDR3 is TGCGCCAGCAATAATATATTATACAGGACGAACACTGAAGCTTTCTTT.

The rearrangement links TRBV27 to TRBJ2-1, with 13 bases aligning to TRBD2. The CDR3 covers 14 residues. In germline, CDR1 is MNHEY, CDR2 SMNVEV (reference sequence). The V gene end was trimmed by 6 bases and the J gene end by 10 bases; junction bases not matched to a gene: 6. CDR3 protein: CASSPEGLAGEQFF. CDR3 sequence (DNA): TGTGCCAGCAGCCCAGAGGGACTAGCGGGGGAGCAGTTCTTC.

The chain employs TRBV9 and TRBJ2-5; D remains unclear. The assigned J gene may be wrong: the sequence end matches TRBJ2-7 better. CDR3 length: 14 residues. Germline CDR1 reads SGDLS; CDR2 reads YYNGEE. The DNA for the CDR3 is TGTGCCAGCAGCCCCCGACGGAACGACTACGAGCAGTACTTC. Residues: CASSPRRNDYEQYF.

Only a few counts were recorded for this clonotype. The V gene is TRBV20-1, the J gene TRBJ2-7, with unresolved D. The CDR3 has 14 amino acids. Germline values: CDR1 DFQATT, CDR2 SNEGSKA (reference sequence). V was shortened by 0 bases and J by 0 bases, with 9 bases between the two germline ends. The CDR3 sequence is CSARDSKGSYEQYF. CDR3 coding DNA: TGCAGTGCTAGAGATAGTAAGGGCTCCTACGAGCAGTACTTC.

The chain couples TRBV5-1 to TRBJ1-4; the D gene is possibly TRBD1 (6 bases). Germline V lookup: CDR1 SGHRS, CDR2 YFSETQ. V was shortened by 3 bases and J by 8 bases, with 20 bases between the two germline ends. The CDR3 totals 16 residues. The CDR3 reads CASSSYSGAREEKLFF. CDR3 sequence (DNA): TGCGCCAGCAGCTCGTATTCGGGGGCGCGGGAAGAAAAACTGTTTTTT. Full variable domain (missing parts from reference TRBV5-1 and TRBJ1-4): KAGVTQTPRYLIKTRGQQVTLSCSPISGHRSVSWYQQTPGQGLQFLFEYFSETQRNKGNFPGRFSGRQFSNSRSEMNVSTLELGDSALYLCASSSYSGAREEKLFFGSGTQLSVL.

The V gene is TRBV7-6, the J gene TRBJ1-4; the D gene is possibly TRBD1 (5 bases). CDR3 length: 16 amino acids. Germline CDR1 SGHVS, CDR2 FNYEAQ. V was cut by 5 bases and J by 5 bases, with 18 bases left in between. CDR3 residues: CASSPGNSGSNEKLFF. As DNA, the CDR3 is TGTGCCAGCAGCCCAGGGAATTCGGGGTCCAATGAAAAACTGTTTTTT.